Listed below are T cell receptor beta chains from one sample, sequenced in a study of a mutant IDH1 vaccine in newly diagnosed glioma. Assay: immunoSEQ multiplex PCR; the TCRdb copy retains only in-frame clones and omits some. The sample contains 30,000 to 45,000 clones, 90% to 95% of which appear only once. What these receptors recognize is not known. The sample in question was PBMCs, obtained from a glioma patient whose treatment included an IDH1 peptide vaccine. The receptors were sampled from a man aged 50-60 years with glioma. Both conserved end residues are part of each CDR3. Each record gives: V gene, D gene, J gene, clone size, CDR3 protein, CDR3 DNA. The D gene is left open where the match is weak. Size is stated for part of the rows, as once, few or many counts, or as a class when the clone is expanded.

>TRBV5-1|-|TRBJ1-2|-
CASRRDSLMVGYTF
TGCGCCAGCAGACGAGACAGCTTGATGGTGGGCTACACCTTC
>TRBV5-1|-|TRBJ1-4|-
CASSLGAGASDEKLFF
TGCGCCAGCAGCTTGGGAGCGGGTGCCTCTGATGAAAAACTGTTTTTT
>TRBV25-1|-|TRBJ2-7|-
CATGGAGVGIRRGEQYF
TGTGCCACCGGCGGGGCTGGCGTCGGGATACGTCGGGGCGAGCAGTACTTC
>TRBV27|-|TRBJ2-3|-
CASSPRADTQYF
TGTGCCAGCAGTCCACGGGCAGATACGCAGTATTTT
>TRBV4-1|-|TRBJ1-1|-
CASRLGRQARNTEAFF
TGCGCCAGCAGGCTGGGGAGGCAGGCCCGGAACACTGAAGCTTTCTTT
>TRBV7-2|-|TRBJ2-5|-
CASSFGYSETQYF
TGTGCCAGCAGCTTCGGCTACTCCGAGACCCAGTACTTC
>TRBV12-5|-|TRBJ1-1|-
CASGLGVSTEAFF
TGTGCTAGTGGTTTAGGGGTGAGCACTGAAGCTTTCTTT
>TRBV6-5|-|TRBJ2-1|-
CACSYSKQGGQFF
TGTGCCTGCAGTTACTCGAAACAGGGCGGGCAGTTCTTC
>TRBV4-2|-|TRBJ2-6|-
CASSPSPTTGANVLTF
TGTGCCAGCAGCCCCTCACCCACGACTGGGGCCAACGTCCTGACTTTC
>TRBV4-1|TRBD2|TRBJ2-3|-
CASSQDRAGGTDTQYF
TGCGCCAGCAGCCAAGATAGGGCGGGGGGCACAGATACGCAGTATTTT
>TRBV7-2|-|TRBJ2-1|-
CASTVDSGYNEQFF
TGTGCCAGCACCGTTGATAGCGGCTACAATGAGCAGTTCTTC
>TRBV29-1|-|TRBJ1-1|-
CSVEDLHGGGYTEAFF
TGCAGCGTTGAAGATCTTCACGGGGGGGGCTACACTGAAGCTTTCTTT
>TRBV9|TRBD1|TRBJ2-7|-
CASSKGAGQGGHEQYF
TGTGCCAGCAGCAAAGGGGCGGGACAGGGAGGTCACGAGCAGTACTTC
>TRBV19|TRBD2|TRBJ2-7|-
CASSKGLADYYEQYF
TGTGCCAGTAGTAAGGGACTAGCGGATTACTACGAGCAGTACTTC
>TRBV11-1|TRBD1|TRBJ2-7|-
CASSWDRVSYEQYF
TGTGCCAGCAGCTGGGACAGGGTGTCCTACGAGCAGTACTTC
>TRBV30|TRBD2|TRBJ2-1|-
CAWGWTSGRNNEQFF
TGTGCCTGGGGATGGACTAGCGGGAGGAACAATGAGCAGTTCTTC
>TRBV18|-|TRBJ1-3|-
CASSDTISSGNTIYF
TGTGCCAGCTCGGACACCATTAGCTCTGGAAACACCATATATTTT
>TRBV18|-|TRBJ1-3|-
CASSGSHGGPGNTIYF
TGTGCCAGCTCGGGTTCACATGGCGGGCCTGGAAACACCATATATTTT
>TRBV7-8|-|TRBJ1-5|-
CASSLDLERVQEPQHF
TGTGCCAGCAGCCTAGATTTAGAGCGGGTCCAGGAGCCCCAGCATTTT
>TRBV6-5|TRBD1|TRBJ2-7|-
CASRGQGAEEQYF
TGTGCCAGCAGGGGACAGGGGGCGGAAGAGCAGTACTTC
>TRBV6-5|TRBD1|TRBJ2-7|-
CASSVRDRYSYEQYF
TGTGCCAGCAGTGTCCGGGACAGGTATTCCTACGAGCAGTACTTC
>TRBV18|-|TRBJ1-4|-
CASSPRGDNEKLFF
TGTGCCAGCTCACCACGAGGGGACAATGAAAAACTGTTTTTT
>TRBV5-6|-|TRBJ2-1|-
CASSYEDEQFF
TGTGCCAGCAGCTACGAAGACGAGCAGTTCTTC
>TRBV2|-|TRBJ1-3|-
CASSELTVLSGNTIYF
TGTGCCAGCAGTGAATTGACGGTGCTCTCTGGAAACACCATATATTTT
>TRBV10-3|TRBD2|TRBJ2-7|-
CAISDSGSWYEQYF
TGTGCCATCAGTGATAGCGGGAGCTGGTACGAGCAGTACTTC
>TRBV5-1|-|TRBJ2-2|-
CASSPGGAGQKRFYTGELFF
TGCGCCAGCAGCCCGGGGGGTGCAGGACAGAAGAGATTCTACACCGGGGAGCTGTTTTTT
>TRBV28|-|TRBJ1-1|-
CASSLNRGTEAFF
TGTGCCAGCAGTTTAAACCGGGGGACTGAAGCTTTCTTT
>TRBV28|TRBD1|TRBJ2-2|-
CASSLGNRGHTGELFF
TGTGCCAGCAGTTTAGGGAACAGGGGGCACACCGGGGAGCTGTTTTTT
>TRBV19|-|TRBJ1-5|-
CASDPQGSQPQHF
TGTGCCAGCGACCCACAGGGTTCTCAGCCCCAGCATTTT
>TRBV6-5|-|TRBJ2-6|-
CASSLTGANVLTF
TGTGCCAGCAGTCTTACCGGGGCCAACGTCCTGACTTTC
>TRBV6-4|TRBD2|TRBJ2-2|medium-sized
CASSAGLAGAGELFF
TGTGCCAGCAGTGCAGGACTAGCGGGAGCCGGGGAGCTGTTTTTT
>TRBV19|TRBD1|TRBJ2-7|once
CASSDDRDTYEQYF
TGTGCCAGTAGTGATGACAGGGATACCTACGAGCAGTACTTC
>TRBV5-4|-|TRBJ2-3|-
CASSLVGGGATDTQYF
TGTGCCAGCAGCTTGGTGGGGGGGGGCGCCACAGATACGCAGTATTTT
>TRBV7-9|-|TRBJ1-6|-
CASSSLGQRNSPLHF
TGTGCCAGCAGCTCCCTCGGACAGAGAAATTCACCCCTCCACTTT
>TRBV25-1|-|TRBJ2-1|-
CASSESGAQDEQFF
TGTGCCAGCAGTGAATCCGGGGCTCAAGATGAGCAGTTCTTC
>TRBV5-6|TRBD1|TRBJ1-5|-
CASSPGQDSNQPQHF
TGTGCCAGCAGCCCGGGACAGGATAGCAATCAGCCCCAGCATTTT
>TRBV30|TRBD1|TRBJ1-6|few
CAWSVWGAGTEDNSPLHF
TGTGCCTGGAGTGTTTGGGGAGCCGGGACAGAAGATAATTCACCCCTCCACTTT
>TRBV5-1|-|TRBJ2-3|-
CASSFRSEGTDTQYF
TGCGCCAGCAGCTTCCGATCCGAGGGGACAGATACGCAGTATTTT
>TRBV7-8|-|TRBJ2-2|-
CASSLEFGELFF
TGTGCCAGCAGCTTAGAATTTGGGGAGCTGTTTTTT
>TRBV6-5|-|TRBJ2-7|-
CASSSTGSEQYF
TGTGCCAGCAGTTCTACAGGGTCCGAGCAGTACTTC
>TRBV27|-|TRBJ2-1|-
CASSLKSSYNEQFF
TGTGCCAGCAGTCTCAAGAGCTCCTACAATGAGCAGTTCTTC
>TRBV2|-|TRBJ2-2|-
CASTGYTGELFF
TGTGCCAGTACAGGTTACACCGGGGAGCTGTTTTTT
>TRBV14|-|TRBJ2-5|-
CASSARLARQETQYF
TGTGCCAGCAGCGCGAGGCTAGCGAGACAAGAGACCCAGTACTTC
>TRBV19|-|TRBJ2-7|once
CASMDSNIYEQYF
TGTGCCAGTATGGACAGCAACATTTACGAGCAGTACTTC
>TRBV13|-|TRBJ1-3|-
CASSLESVGNTIYF
TGTGCCAGCAGCTTGGAGTCGGTTGGAAACACCATATATTTT
>TRBV28|-|TRBJ1-2|-
CASSLAPIANYGYTF
TGTGCCAGCAGTTTGGCCCCGATAGCAAACTATGGCTACACCTTC
>TRBV4-3|-|TRBJ2-3|once
CASSPQPEGPDTQYF
TGCGCCAGCAGCCCGCAGCCAGAGGGGCCAGATACGCAGTATTTT
>TRBV7-9|-|TRBJ2-7|-
CASSSGLGYEQYF
TGTGCCAGCAGCTCCGGCCTCGGCTACGAGCAGTACTTC
>TRBV6-5|-|TRBJ1-5|once
CASSSQQGQPQHF
TGTGCCAGCAGCTCCCAACAGGGACAGCCCCAGCATTTT
>TRBV6-5|-|TRBJ1-2|-
CASSYGTNYGYTF
TGTGCCAGCAGTTACGGCACTAACTATGGCTACACCTTC
>TRBV5-1|TRBD1|TRBJ1-3|once
CASSVTGSGNTIYF
TGCGCCAGCAGCGTGACAGGGTCTGGAAACACCATATATTTT
>TRBV28|-|TRBJ2-7|-
CASSGYEQYF
TGTGCCAGCAGTGGGTACGAGCAGTACTTC
>TRBV4-2|-|TRBJ2-5|-
CASSQESRLGQETQYF
TGTGCCAGCAGCCAAGAATCGCGGCTAGGCCAAGAGACCCAGTACTTC
>TRBV18|TRBD2|TRBJ2-2|-
CASSPRSGGRIGELFF
TGTGCCAGCTCACCACGTAGCGGGGGGCGAATCGGGGAGCTGTTTTTT
>TRBV7-2|-|TRBJ2-1|-
CASSARRQAAYNEQFF
TGTGCCAGCAGCGCCCGGCGACAGGCGGCCTACAATGAGCAGTTCTTC